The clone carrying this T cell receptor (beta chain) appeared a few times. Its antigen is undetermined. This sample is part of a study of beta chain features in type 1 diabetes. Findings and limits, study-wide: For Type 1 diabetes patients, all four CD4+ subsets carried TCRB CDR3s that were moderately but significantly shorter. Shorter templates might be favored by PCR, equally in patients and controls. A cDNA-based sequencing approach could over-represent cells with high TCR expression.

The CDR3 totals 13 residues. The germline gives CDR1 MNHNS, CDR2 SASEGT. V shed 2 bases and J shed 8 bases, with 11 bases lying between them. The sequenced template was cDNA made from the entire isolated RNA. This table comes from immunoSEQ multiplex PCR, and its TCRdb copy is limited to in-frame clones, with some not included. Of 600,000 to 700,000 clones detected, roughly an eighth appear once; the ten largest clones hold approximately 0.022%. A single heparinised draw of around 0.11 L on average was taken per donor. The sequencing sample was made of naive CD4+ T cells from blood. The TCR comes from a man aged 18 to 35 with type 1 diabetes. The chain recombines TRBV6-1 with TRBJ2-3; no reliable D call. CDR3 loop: CASSETSGPTQYF. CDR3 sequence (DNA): TGTGCCAGCAGTGAAACATCAGGCCCTACGCAGTATTTT.